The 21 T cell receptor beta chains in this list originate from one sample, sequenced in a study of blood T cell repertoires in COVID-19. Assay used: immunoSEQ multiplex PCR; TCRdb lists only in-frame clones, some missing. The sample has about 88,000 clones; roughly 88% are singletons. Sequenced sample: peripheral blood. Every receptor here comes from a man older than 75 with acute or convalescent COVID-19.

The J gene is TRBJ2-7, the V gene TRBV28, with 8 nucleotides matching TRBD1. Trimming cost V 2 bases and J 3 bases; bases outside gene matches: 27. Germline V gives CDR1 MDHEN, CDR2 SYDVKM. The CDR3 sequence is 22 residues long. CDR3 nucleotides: TGTGCCAGCAGTTTAAGGGTAACTCTGACAGGGGCGATCTTATTTACTGACTACGAGCAGTACTTC. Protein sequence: CASSLRVTLTGAILFTDYEQYF. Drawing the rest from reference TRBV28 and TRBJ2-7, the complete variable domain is DVKVTQSSRYLVKRTGEKVFLECVQDMDHENMFWYRQDPGLGLRLIYFSYDVKMKEKGDIPEGYSVSREKKERFSLILESASTNQTSMYLCASSLRVTLTGAILFTDYEQYFGPGTRLTVT.

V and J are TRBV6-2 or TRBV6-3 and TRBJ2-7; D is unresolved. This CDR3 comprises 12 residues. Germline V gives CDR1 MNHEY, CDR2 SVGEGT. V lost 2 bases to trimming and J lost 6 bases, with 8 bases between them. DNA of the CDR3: TGTGCCAGCAGTTACGGGCAACTCGAGCAGTACTTC. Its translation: CASSYGQLEQYF.

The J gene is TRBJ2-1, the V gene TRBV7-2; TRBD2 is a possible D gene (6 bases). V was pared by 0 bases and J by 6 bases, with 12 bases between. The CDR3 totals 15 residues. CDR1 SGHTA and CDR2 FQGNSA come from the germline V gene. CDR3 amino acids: CASSLAPRLGNEQFF. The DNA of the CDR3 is TGTGCCAGCAGCTTAGCGCCTCGACTAGGCAATGAGCAGTTCTTC.

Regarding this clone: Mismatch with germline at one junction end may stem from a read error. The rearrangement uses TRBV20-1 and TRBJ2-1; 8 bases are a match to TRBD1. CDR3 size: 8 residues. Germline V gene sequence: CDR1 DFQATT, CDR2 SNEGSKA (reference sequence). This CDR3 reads CSAQTGVF. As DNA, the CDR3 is TGCAGTGCTCAGACAGGGGTCTTC.

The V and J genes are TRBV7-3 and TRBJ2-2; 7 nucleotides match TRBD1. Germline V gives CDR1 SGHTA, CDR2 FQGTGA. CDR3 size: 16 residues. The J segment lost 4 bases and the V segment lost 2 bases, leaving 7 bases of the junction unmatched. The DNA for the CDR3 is TGTGCCAGCAGCTTATTGGGGCAGGGGGTCACCGGGGAGCTGTTTTTT. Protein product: CASSLLGQGVTGELFF. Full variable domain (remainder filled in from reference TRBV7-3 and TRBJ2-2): GAGVSQTPSNKVTEKGKYVELRCDPISGHTALYWYRQSLGQGPEFLIYFQGTGAADDSGLPNDRFFAVRPEGSVSTLKIQRTERGDSAVYLCASSLLGQGVTGELFFGEGSRLTVL.

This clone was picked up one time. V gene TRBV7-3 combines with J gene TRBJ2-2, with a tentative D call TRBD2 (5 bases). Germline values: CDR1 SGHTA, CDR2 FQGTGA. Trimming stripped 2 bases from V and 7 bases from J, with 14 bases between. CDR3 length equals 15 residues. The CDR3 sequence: CASSLWSGAGGELFF. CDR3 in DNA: TGTGCCAGCAGCTTATGGTCCGGTGCGGGCGGGGAGCTGTTTTTT.

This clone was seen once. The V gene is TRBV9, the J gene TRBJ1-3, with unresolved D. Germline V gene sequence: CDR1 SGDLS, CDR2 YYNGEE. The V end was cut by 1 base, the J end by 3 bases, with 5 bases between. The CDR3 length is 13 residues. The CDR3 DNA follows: TGTGCCAGCAGCGTAACAGATGGAAACACCATATATTTT. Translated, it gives CASSVTDGNTIYF.

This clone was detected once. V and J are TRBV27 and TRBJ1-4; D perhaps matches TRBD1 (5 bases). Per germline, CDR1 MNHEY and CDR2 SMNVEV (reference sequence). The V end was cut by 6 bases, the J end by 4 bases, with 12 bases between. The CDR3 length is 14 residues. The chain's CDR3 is CASRSPGGNEKLFF. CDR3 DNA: TGTGCCAGCAGGTCCCCCGGGGGTAATGAAAAACTGTTTTTT.

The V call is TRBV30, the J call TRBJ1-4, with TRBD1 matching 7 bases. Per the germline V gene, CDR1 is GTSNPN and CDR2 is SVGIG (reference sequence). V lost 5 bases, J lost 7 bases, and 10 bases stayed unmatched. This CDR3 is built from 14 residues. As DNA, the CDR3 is TGTGCCTGGGGAGACAGGGATAGTGGTGAAAAACTGTTTTTT. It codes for CAWGDRDSGEKLFF.

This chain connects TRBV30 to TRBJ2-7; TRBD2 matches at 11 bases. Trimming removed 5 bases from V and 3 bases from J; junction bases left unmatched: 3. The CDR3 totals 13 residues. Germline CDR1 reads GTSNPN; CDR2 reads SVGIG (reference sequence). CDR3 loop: CAWAGTSGYEQYF. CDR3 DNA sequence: TGTGCCTGGGCCGGGACTAGCGGCTACGAGCAGTACTTC.

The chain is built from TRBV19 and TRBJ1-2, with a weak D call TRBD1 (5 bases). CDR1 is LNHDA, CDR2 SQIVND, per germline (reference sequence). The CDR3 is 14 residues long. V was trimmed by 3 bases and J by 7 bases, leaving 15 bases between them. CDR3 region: CASSIWGVERGYTF. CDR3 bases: TGTGCCAGTAGTATTTGGGGGGTAGAACGTGGCTACACCTTC.

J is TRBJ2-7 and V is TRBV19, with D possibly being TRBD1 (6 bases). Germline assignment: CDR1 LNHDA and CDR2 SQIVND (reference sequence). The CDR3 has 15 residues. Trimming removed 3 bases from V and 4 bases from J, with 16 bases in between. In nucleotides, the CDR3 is TGTGCCAGTAGTATCCTTTGGACAGACGTTTACGAGCAGTACTTC. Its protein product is CASSILWTDVYEQYF.

The CDR3 sequence is CASSESQQGREKLFF. The CDR3 DNA sequence: TGTGCCAGCAGTGAATCCCAGCAGGGGCGCGAAAAACTGTTTTTT. The J gene is TRBJ1-4, the V gene TRBV6-1; the D gene is possibly TRBD1 (6 bases). Germline V gives CDR1 MNHNS, CDR2 SASEGT. The CDR3 extends over 15 amino acids. V lost 2 bases, J lost 8 bases, and 15 bases lay in between.

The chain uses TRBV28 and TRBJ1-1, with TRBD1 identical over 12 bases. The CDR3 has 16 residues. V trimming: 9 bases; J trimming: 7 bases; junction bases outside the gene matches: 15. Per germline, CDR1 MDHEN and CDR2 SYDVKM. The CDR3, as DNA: TGTGCCAGTGAAACCGGGACAGGGGGCAGTAAAGGTGAAGCTTTCTTT. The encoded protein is CASETGTGGSKGEAFF.

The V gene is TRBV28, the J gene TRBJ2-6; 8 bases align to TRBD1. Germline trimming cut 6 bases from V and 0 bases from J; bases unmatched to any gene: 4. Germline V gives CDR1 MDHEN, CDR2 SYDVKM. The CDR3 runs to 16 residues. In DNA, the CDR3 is TGTGCCAGCAGGGGGGGACAGGCCTCTGGGGCCAACGTCCTGACTTTC. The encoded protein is CASRGGQASGANVLTF.

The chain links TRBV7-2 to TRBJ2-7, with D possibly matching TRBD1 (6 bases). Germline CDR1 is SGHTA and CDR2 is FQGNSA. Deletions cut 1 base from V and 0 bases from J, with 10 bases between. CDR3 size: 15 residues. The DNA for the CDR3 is TGTGCCAGCAGCTTAGGACAGGCGAGCTCCTACGAGCAGTACTTC. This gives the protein CASSLGQASSYEQYF.

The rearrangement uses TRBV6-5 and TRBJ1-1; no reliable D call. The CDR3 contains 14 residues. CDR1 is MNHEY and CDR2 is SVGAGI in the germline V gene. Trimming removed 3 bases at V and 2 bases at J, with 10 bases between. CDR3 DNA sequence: TGTGCCAGCAGTTATCAAGAGAGAAACACTGAAGCTTTCTTT. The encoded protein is CASSYQERNTEAFF.

This chain's CDR3 is CASRWTGTRTADTQYF. In DNA form, the CDR3 reads TGTGCCAGCAGATGGACCGGGACTAGGACAGCAGATACGCAGTATTTT. V usage is TRBV27 and J usage is TRBJ2-3; 8 bases align to TRBD2. Trimming took 6 bases from V and 4 from J; bases not matched to a gene: 12. The CDR3 spans 16 residues. Germline-derived CDR1 and CDR2 are MNHEY and SMNVEV (reference sequence).

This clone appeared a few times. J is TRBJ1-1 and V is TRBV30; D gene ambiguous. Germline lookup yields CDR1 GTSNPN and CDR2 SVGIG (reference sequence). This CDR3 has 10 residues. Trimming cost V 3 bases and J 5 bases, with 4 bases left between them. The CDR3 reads CAWRRTEAFF. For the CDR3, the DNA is TGTGCCTGGAGGAGAACTGAAGCTTTCTTT.

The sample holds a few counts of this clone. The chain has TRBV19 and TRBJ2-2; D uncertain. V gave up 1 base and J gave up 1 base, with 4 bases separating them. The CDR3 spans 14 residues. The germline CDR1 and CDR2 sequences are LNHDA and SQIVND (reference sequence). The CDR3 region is CASSIAENTGELFF. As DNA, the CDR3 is TGTGCCAGTAGTATAGCAGAGAACACCGGGGAGCTGTTTTTT.

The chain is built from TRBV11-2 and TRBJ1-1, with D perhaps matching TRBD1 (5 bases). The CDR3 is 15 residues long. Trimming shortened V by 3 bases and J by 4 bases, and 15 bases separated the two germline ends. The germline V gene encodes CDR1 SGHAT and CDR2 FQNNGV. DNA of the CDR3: TGTGCCAGCAGCTTCGGAGGGGCTGGCGGCACTGAAGCTTTCTTT. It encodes CASSFGGAGGTEAFF.